This TCR beta chain appears in the sequencing data of a study of T cells in Graves' hyperthyroidism and ophthalmopathy. Amplified regions were TCR beta CDR3 sequences from RNA transcripts. HTBI primers drove first-round RT-PCR of the TCR CDR3. TCRdb analysed the multiplex PCR reads with MiXCR anew, one entry per CDR3 protein. The sample carries around 520,000 distinct CDR3 sequences, approximately 15% recorded once. Regarding the study as a whole: Researchers found most expanded thyroid clonotypes above 0.001 in blood as well. A 13 V-J signature model discriminated ophthalmopathy versus stable hyperthyroidism.

Disease duration under 2 months; hyperthyroidism patients were aged 18 to 65. From 10 ml of fresh peripheral blood, PBMCs were isolated. The CDR3 is made up of 15 amino acids. In germline, CDR1 is SGHAT, CDR2 FQNNGV. The V gene lost 1 base and the J gene lost 6 bases, with 15 bases spanning the gap. This clonotype appeared many times. Its matching antigen is unknown. This chain joins TRBV11-2 and TRBJ1-2, with D maybe TRBD1 (5 bases). The source is a woman aged 18 to 35 with Graves' hyperthyroidism. Material for sequencing was blood. The CDR3 DNA is TGTGCCAGCAGCTTAGGCAGGCAGGGAATGAATGGCTACACCTTC. This sequence encodes CASSLGRQGMNGYTF. Complete variable domain (other parts from reference TRBV11-2 and TRBJ1-2): EAGVAQSPRYKIIEKRQSVAFWCNPISGHATLYWYQQILGQGPKLLIQFQNNGVVDDSQLPKDRFSAERLKGVDSTLKIQPAKLEDSAVYLCASSLGRQGMNGYTFGSGTRLTVV.